This TCR beta chain was found in a study of T cells after yellow fever vaccination. General study points: Just a small share of clonotypes turned up in the CD4 compartment as well as the CD8 compartment.

The V and J ends lost 6 bases and 5 bases, in that order; junction bases with no gene match: 9. The CDR3 spans 16 residues. TCRdb re-analysed the 5' RACE reads in MiXCR, keeping a single row per CDR3 protein. The sample consists of hundreds of thousands of distinct CDR3 sequences, about 17% of them appearing once. This clonotype was seen only a few times. Its cognate antigen is unknown. The sequence was obtained from a man younger than 30 who received the YFV17D yellow fever vaccine. The V gene is TRBV12-3 or TRBV12-4, the J gene TRBJ2-2; 10 bases agree with TRBD2. Sequenced here: PBMCs, sampled 4 to 6 days after the first yellow fever vaccination. The CDR3 is CASRIRVAGGTGELFF. CDR3 in DNA: TGTGCCAGCAGAATCAGAGTAGCGGGGGGTACCGGGGAGCTGTTTTTT.